This TCR beta chain originates from a study of CD8 T cells in Susac syndrome. Study in general: Within the sequenced group of Susac syndrome patients, more than 5 showed active disease and roughly 8 were in remission. General study points: Expansion of Susac CD8+ clones peaked in TEMRA cells and in active patients. Susac-specific public clones found in total CD8+ repertoires numbered some 17, and those in CD8+ TEMRA repertoires numbered 4 to 6.

With random hexamers, roughly 0.45 to 1 ug RNA was reverse transcribed. One entry per CDR3 protein results from TCRdb running MiXCR on the immunoSEQ multiplex PCR reads. The data hold 50,000 to 55,000 distinct CDR3 sequences, with roughly 94% observed a single time. Concerning this clonotype: What it binds is not known.

In Susac syndrome patients, recently defined diagnostic criteria for definite or probable disease were met. The sample was CD8+ T cells from PBMCs. The TCR was taken from a human donor with Susac syndrome.

Here the CDR3 DNA reads TGTGCCAGCGGGGACAGGGGGTCCTACGAGCAGTACTTC. It yields the protein CASGDRGSYEQYF. The chain uses TRBV12-3 or TRBV12-4 and TRBJ2-7, with 11 bases aligning to TRBD1. This CDR3 has 13 residues. Germline trimming cut 8 bases from V and 1 base from J; bases unmatched to any gene: 1.